What follows is one T cell receptor beta chain and its context. Its antigen is unknown. Using the 5' RACE reads, TCRdb records one entry per CDR3 protein without DNA. This sample's clone table lists some 150,000 distinct CDR3 sequences. This specimen belongs to a study of T cells expressing NK-cell markers. Across the whole study: The study sequenced eight donors, seven HCMV-seropositive and one seronegative. Study-wide points: For a handful of donors, the dominant NKG2C+ clonotypes made up roughly 1.0-8% of their CD8+ T cells.

Germline-derived CDR1 and CDR2 are LGHNA and YNFKEQ. The CDR3 has 15 residues. The material sequenced was blood T cells: a sorted CD56 or NKG2C T cell subset, CD4+ or CD8+ T cells, or bulk PBMC T cells (not recorded which). The clonotype comes from a man between 18 and 35 years old in good health. The chain combines TRBV4-2 with TRBJ2-3; TCRdb outputs TRBD2, but without DNA this stays unchecked. CDR3 protein: CASSDSGREGDTQYF.